The rows below give T cell receptor beta chains drawn from one sample of a study of control samples from healthy donors and cancer patients. Only in-frame clones appear in the TCRdb table, and some are missing; sequencing was by immunoSEQ multiplex PCR. Of under 450,000 clones in the sample, around 90% were seen once. The sample was PBMCs. The receptors shown here come from a man in his forties with head and neck cancer. Both conserved end residues are part of each CDR3. D genes are given only for firm matches. Only some rows state a clone size, as once, few, many or a class for expanded clones.

size,V,D,J,DNA,CDR3
-,TRBV4-3,-,TRBJ1-5,TGCGCCAGCAGCCAAGGCAGGGATCAGCCCCAGCATTTT,CASSQGRDQPQHF
-,TRBV6-5,TRBD1,TRBJ2-7,TGTGCCAGCAGTTACTCTTCCGGGACAGGAACCTACGAGCAGTACTTC,CASSYSSGTGTYEQYF
-,TRBV14,-,TRBJ2-3,TGTGCCAGCAGCCAAGGCTTTTCCGATACGCAGTATTTT,CASSQGFSDTQYF
-,TRBV10-3,-,TRBJ2-1,TGTGCCATCAGTGAGTCGACAAGGGTAGACAATGAGCAGTTCTTC,CAISESTRVDNEQFF
-,TRBV5-1,TRBD1,TRBJ2-1,TGCGCCAGCAGCCCGACAGGGGGCGCGGGAAATGAGCAGTTCTTC,CASSPTGGAGNEQFF
-,TRBV12-3/TRBV12-4,-,TRBJ1-2,TGTGCCAGCAGTTTCGGGTGGAGCTATGGCTACACCTTC,CASSFGWSYGYTF
-,TRBV19,-,TRBJ2-3,TGTGCCAGTAGTATTGGATGGGTAACAGATACGCAGTATTTT,CASSIGWVTDTQYF
-,TRBV27,TRBD2,TRBJ2-1,TGTGCCAGCAGTCTCTCGGGACTAGCGGACTACAATGAGCAGTTCTTC,CASSLSGLADYNEQFF
few,TRBV4-1,-,TRBJ2-1,TGCGCCAGCAGCCAAGAAGTGGGACACCGGGCAAATGAGCAGTTCTTC,CASSQEVGHRANEQFF
-,TRBV3-1/TRBV3-2,-,TRBJ1-1,TGTGCCAGCAGCCAGGGGAGTGGAAACACTGAAGCTTTCTTT,CASSQGSGNTEAFF
once,TRBV30,-,TRBJ2-7,TGTGCCTGGGCACTAGGCGGACCCTACGAGCAGTACTTC,CAWALGGPYEQYF
once,TRBV11-2,TRBD1,TRBJ2-5,TGTGCCAGCAGCTCGGGACAGGGGATGGTTAAAGAGACCCAGTACTTC,CASSSGQGMVKETQYF
-,TRBV7-3,TRBD2,TRBJ2-1,TGTGCCAGCAGCCGAATACCAACTAGCGGTTCCTACAATGAGCAGTTCTTC,CASSRIPTSGSYNEQFF
-,TRBV2,TRBD1,TRBJ2-2,TGTGCCAGCAGTCCCCTTACAGGGGGCTTCGGCACCGGGGAGCTGTTTTTT,CASSPLTGGFGTGELFF
-,TRBV9,-,TRBJ2-5,TGTGCCAGCAGCGCCCCTGGGACACTACTAGAGACCCAGTACTTC,CASSAPGTLLETQYF
-,TRBV6-4,-,TRBJ2-1,TGTGCCAGCAGTGATGGGGCCGACAATGAGCAGTTCTTC,CASSDGADNEQFF
once,TRBV19,-,TRBJ1-3,TGTGCCAGTAGCCCAGGGTCGGGAAACACCATATATTTT,CASSPGSGNTIYF
-,TRBV4-3,-,TRBJ1-2,TGCGCCAGCAGCCAAGATCAGGGGTTCGAGGATGGCTACACCTTC,CASSQDQGFEDGYTF
-,TRBV5-6,TRBD1,TRBJ1-6,TGTGCCAGCAGCTTGGTTGGACAGGGGGCTGATTCACCCCTCCACTTT,CASSLVGQGADSPLHF
-,TRBV7-2,-,TRBJ2-1,TGTGCCAGCAGCTTACCAGGGCTCTCCTACAATGAGCAGTTCTTC,CASSLPGLSYNEQFF
-,TRBV11-3,-,TRBJ2-1,TGTGCCAGCAGCTTAGGATGGAACAATGAGCAGTTCTTC,CASSLGWNNEQFF
-,TRBV16,-,TRBJ1-2,TGTGCCAGCAGCCGAGATTCTAACTATGGCTACACCTTC,CASSRDSNYGYTF
-,TRBV7-3,-,TRBJ1-1,TGTGCCAGCAGCCCCTTGGGGGGGAACACTGAAGCTTTCTTT,CASSPLGGNTEAFF
-,TRBV5-6,-,TRBJ2-7,TGTGCCAGCAGCTTGGCCCAGGGGCCCTACGAGCAGTACTTC,CASSLAQGPYEQYF
-,TRBV6-5,TRBD1,TRBJ2-3,TGTGCCAGCCGAGGGGGCACTAGCACAGATACGCAGTATTTT,CASRGGTSTDTQYF
-,TRBV15,-,TRBJ1-1,TGTGCCACCAGCAGAGGGGGGAACACTGAAGCTTTCTTT,CATSRGGNTEAFF
-,TRBV4-2,-,TRBJ2-2,TGTGCCAGCAGCCACGCGACTCGTGACAGGCGCTCCTCGGGGATGCTGTTTTTT,CASSHATRDRRSSGMLFF
-,TRBV19,-,TRBJ2-1,TGTGCCAGTAGCCCCACCCCCCAGGGATCCTACAATGAGCAGTTCTTC,CASSPTPQGSYNEQFF
few,TRBV7-2,TRBD1,TRBJ1-1,TGTGCCAGCAGCCCCACTCGGGGACAGGCGACGTCTGAAGCTTTCTTT,CASSPTRGQATSEAFF
-,TRBV24-1,TRBD2,TRBJ2-2,TGTGCCACCAGTGACCGAAAAACCGGGACTAGTCCCGGGGAGCTGTTTTTT,CATSDRKTGTSPGELFF
-,TRBV19,-,TRBJ1-6,TGTGCCAGTAGTCCCCTCCGAGGCCGTTATAATTCACCCCTCCACTTT,CASSPLRGRYNSPLHF
-,TRBV7-2,-,TRBJ1-3,TGTGCCAGCAGCTTAGTCACAGGGTACTCTGGAAACACCATATATTTT,CASSLVTGYSGNTIYF
-,TRBV6-5,TRBD1,TRBJ2-1,TGTGCCGGAAAACAGGGGGCTTCAGGCAATGAGCAGTTCTTC,CAGKQGASGNEQFF
-,TRBV6-5,-,TRBJ1-1,TGTGCCAGCAGTCACAGTCCGAACACTGAAGCTTTCTTT,CASSHSPNTEAFF
-,TRBV7-3,-,TRBJ2-6,TGTGCCAGCAGCTCCACCCCCTCTGGGGCCAACGTCCTGACTTTC,CASSSTPSGANVLTF
-,TRBV6-4,-,TRBJ2-3,TGTGCCAGCATGGGACGGTACACAGATACGCAGTATTTT,CASMGRYTDTQYF
-,TRBV11-2,-,TRBJ1-1,TGTGCCAGCAGCACCTACAGGACTGGGGCTTTCTTT,CASSTYRTGAFF
-,TRBV5-4,-,TRBJ2-3,TGTGCCAGCAGCTTGAGGCAGGACAACAGCACAGATACGCAGTATTTT,CASSLRQDNSTDTQYF